These 5 T cell receptor beta chains were sequenced from one sample in a study of read filtering for tumor transcriptome and immune sequencing. This library used roughly 400 ng RNA and molecular barcoded adaptors spanning alpha/delta and beta/gamma chains. Each CDR3 protein is one row after TCRdb ran MiXCR on the reads. The sample consists of some 40,000 distinct CDR3 sequences, 10% to 15% of them appearing once. The sample consisted of a population of CD138-negative cells sorted from bone marrow. The receptors here all came from a donor aged 40 or over with multiple myeloma.

This clonotype was seen ten or more times. The chain couples TRBV20-1 to TRBJ2-1; no definite D call. This CDR3 region has 12 residues. The V end lost 3 bases, the J end lost 5 bases, and 8 bases lay between the germline ends. The germline V gene has CDR1 DFQATT and CDR2 SNEGSKA (reference sequence). The CDR3 spells CSASMVDNEQFF. Written as DNA, the CDR3 is TGCAGTGCTAGTATGGTAGACAATGAGCAGTTCTTC.

This clonotype was counted many times. The chain links TRBV3-1 to TRBJ2-7, with D unresolved. Looked up from germline, CDR1 is LGHDT and CDR2 is YNNKEL (reference sequence). V lost 1 base, J lost 5 bases, and 6 bases lay in between. The length of the CDR3 is 12 residues. CDR3 in DNA: TGTGCCAGCAGCCAAGTCTCGAACGAGCAGTACTTC. Translated, it gives CASSQVSNEQYF.

This clonotype was counted many times. The chain carries TRBV6-5 and TRBJ2-5; D may correspond to TRBD1 or TRBD2 (7 bases each). The CDR3 covers 15 residues. Germline V gene data show CDR1 as MNHEY and CDR2 as SVGAGI. V shed 4 bases and J shed 3 bases, with 15 bases lying between them. The DNA of the CDR3 is TGTGCCAGCAGTTCCCACCCAGGGGGGGAAGAGACCCAGTACTTC. Its protein is CASSSHPGGEETQYF.

This clonotype was detected ten times or more. The genes are TRBV29-1 and TRBJ1-2; D is unclear. V lost 4 bases, J lost 2 bases, and 11 bases lay in between. The V gene's germline CDR1 is SQVTM and CDR2 ANQGSEA. The CDR3 has 13 amino acids. DNA for the CDR3: TGCAGCGTTGCCCTCCGACTGAACTATGGCTACACCTTC. This codes for CSVALRLNYGYTF.

This clonotype has ten or more counts. The chain links TRBV20-1 to TRBJ1-3, with D uncertain. Trimming took off 5 bases at V and 4 bases at J, with 9 bases between the two ends. Germline values: CDR1 DFQATT, CDR2 SNEGSKA (reference sequence). This CDR3 comprises 12 residues. The CDR3 sequence: CSAGTMGNTIYF. CDR3 bases: TGCAGTGCTGGCACAATGGGAAACACCATATATTTT.